Included here is one T cell receptor (beta chain) sequence, with context. This clone is a singleton in its sample. It has no known antigen specificity. No quality values exist for individual bases; no much larger clone is one base distant. Whole blood was collected in K2EDTA tubes by collaborating institutions according to the institutions' own protocols. Collaborator samples were shipped for TCRbeta analysis as frozen whole blood, isolated PBMCs, or DNA extracted from either sample type. The sample is drawn from a study of blood T cell repertoires in COVID-19 (dated by TCRdb to the early 2020s). About the study as a whole: Samples from collaborators originated in the United States, Italy and Spain and spanned both the acute and convalescent phases of COVID-19. The material from the prospective study consisted of cDNA or gDNA derived from T cells, B-cell-depleted T cells, or PBMCs. Deeply sampled blood TCRbeta repertoires from subjects exposed to, actively infected with, or recovered from COVID-19 were included in the dataset. The repertoires were released in a freely available public database meant as a resource for research on the immune response to SARS-CoV-2. Samples were obtained from the ongoing ImmuneRACE study (first 160 participants) and from over 1,000 subjects provided by 6 global collaborators. Nearly every sample came with metadata listing a de-identified subject ID, COVID-19 status, age in years and sex. HLA class I and class II types, where available, came from metadata supplied by the sample provider rather than from assay-based typing.

TCRbeta CDR3 regions were amplified from genomic DNA by means of the immunoSEQ Assay, a bias-controlled multiplex PCR. The study's own analysis went as follows. Nucleated cell counts per sample were estimated from amplification of reference gene primers within the assay. To quantify the absolute abundance of each unique TCRbeta CDR3 rearrangement, sequence reads were collapsed and filtered. For each sample, productive Simpson clonality was calculated by taking the square root of Simpson's diversity index across productive rearrangements. TCRdb re-hosts the immuneACCESS table, in-frame sequences only. Its copies lack some clones; in the studies checked, an unresolved V gene accounts for under half of them, and the cause for the rest is not known. V, J and clone size derive from that table, while D and trimming were established from the DNA sequence. The sample has tens of thousands of clones on record, approximately 92% of them singletons. The ten largest clonotypes hold around an eighth of the sample.

Overall results and qualifications from the work: How much clinical and demographic metadata was included differed by source and by participant, and the metadata was provided uncurated.

This clonotype originated in a human donor with active COVID-19. The donor label of this sample is uncertain. The sample was peripheral blood.

Here the CDR3 is given as CASRISSGNTEAFF. The base sequence is TGTGCCAGCAGAATCTCGTCGGGGAACACTGAAGCTTTCTTT. The chain is assembled from TRBV2 and TRBJ1-1; the D gene cannot be named for sure. Measured from the cysteine to the phenylalanine, the CDR3 is 14 residues long. Kept here is only the CDR3 DNA, which spans 42 bases and is read in frame from base 1. The germline V gene gives CDR1 as SNHLY and CDR2 as FYNNEI. Between the V and J ends, shortened by 6 bases and 1 base respectively, the junction contains 12 bases.